A single sample gave rise to the 14 T cell receptor beta chains below, sequenced in a study of graft-versus-host responses after intestinal transplantation (dated by TCRdb to the early 2020s). Libraries were prepared through the immunoSEQ multiplex PCR assay. Drawn from immuneACCESS, this table holds only the in-frame rearrangements with V and J called that TCRdb kept. Clones are partly lost; checked studies trace under half to an unresolved V gene and leave the rest unexplained. The sample profile shows just over 85,000 clones; 85% to 95% of them were found once. Roughly 0.4% of the sample is taken by the ten largest. Their antigen targets remain unknown. The intended sense of this specimen's time point label: cells obtained before transplantation from donor or recipient. This specimen consisted of unstimulated CD8+ T cells sorted from spleen or lymph node cells, obtained before transplant. The receptors were gathered from a human donor who was the organ donor for an intestinal transplant.

The V and J genes are TRBV6-5 and TRBJ2-3; D unresolved. Germline loops: CDR1 MNHEY, CDR2 SVGAGI. The CDR3 is 13 residues long. V was cut by 7 bases and J by 1 base, with 9 bases left in between. This chain's CDR3 is CASMVPGTDTQYF. CDR3 nucleotides: TGTGCCAGCATGGTCCCAGGCACAGATACGCAGTATTTT.

The chain has TRBV9 and TRBJ2-7; D not certain. Trimming took off 0 bases at V and 5 bases at J, with 9 bases between the two ends. The CDR3 is 13 residues long. Germline V gives CDR1 SGDLS, CDR2 YYNGEE. This chain's CDR3 is CASSVAGYHEQYF. The CDR3 nucleotides are TGTGCCAGCAGCGTAGCCGGGTACCACGAGCAGTACTTC.

The rearrangement links TRBV28 to TRBJ2-7; 8 bases align to TRBD1. The germline gives CDR1 MDHEN, CDR2 SYDVKM. Trimming at V came to 6 bases and at J to 3 bases, leaving 10 bases not matched to a gene. The CDR3 totals 15 residues. The CDR3 DNA is TGTGCCAGCAGCTTTATCGGGACAGGTAACTACGAGCAGTACTTC. Protein sequence: CASSFIGTGNYEQYF.

The V call is TRBV4-3, the J call TRBJ1-4, with 10 bases identical to TRBD1. The junction had 4 bases not matched to a gene; V was cut back by 4 bases and J by 8 bases. Germline-derived CDR1 and CDR2 are LGHNA and YSLEER. This CDR3 region has 14 residues. The CDR3 DNA reads as TGCGCCAGCAGCCCCGGGACAGGGGCAGAAAAACTGTTTTTT. This gives the protein CASSPGTGAEKLFF.

This chain uses TRBV4-2 with TRBJ2-1; 9 bases map to TRBD2. Per germline, CDR1 LGHNA and CDR2 YNFKEQ. This CDR3 has 15 amino acids. J gave up 7 bases and V 3 bases, and 7 bases lay outside the gene matches. The CDR3 region is CASSHPGTSLNEQFF. The CDR3 DNA sequence: TGTGCCAGCAGCCATCCCGGGACTAGCCTGAATGAGCAGTTCTTC.

V and J are TRBV5-4 and TRBJ1-6; D is undetermined. In germline, CDR1 is SGHNT, CDR2 YYREEE (reference sequence). This CDR3 is built from 17 residues. Trimming pared 3 bases from V and 7 bases from J, leaving 20 bases between. The CDR3 region has the DNA TGTGCCAGCAGCTCAAAAGAGGGCCACGCGGCGAATTCACCCCTCCACTTT. Protein: CASSSKEGHAANSPLHF. Full variable domain (missing parts from reference TRBV5-4 and TRBJ1-6): ETGVTQSPTHLIKTRGQQVTLRCSSQSGHNTVSWYQQALGQGPQFIFQYYREEENGRGNFPPRFSGLQFPNYSSELNVNALELDDSALYLCASSSKEGHAANSPLHFGNGTRLTVT.

This chain joins TRBV7-9 and TRBJ1-2; 7 bases map to TRBD1. Germline-derived CDR1 and CDR2 are SEHNR and FQNEAQ (reference sequence). Trimming at V came to 5 bases and at J to 6 bases, leaving 15 bases not matched to a gene. CDR3 length: 16 amino acids. CDR3 amino acids: CASSSPRQGFTDGYTF. The CDR3 DNA follows: TGTGCCAGCAGCAGTCCCCGACAGGGTTTTACGGATGGCTACACCTTC.

The chain carries TRBV18 and TRBJ1-3, with 11 bases aligning to TRBD1. V shed 4 bases, J shed 7 bases, and the junction held 9 bases outside the gene matches. The CDR3 has 16 residues. Germline V lookup: CDR1 KGHSH, CDR2 LQKENI. The CDR3, as DNA: TGTGCCAGCTCACAACGCCGGGACAGGGGGTGGAACACCATATATTTT. Its protein is CASSQRRDRGWNTIYF.

The chain carries TRBV7-9 and TRBJ2-1, with 11 nucleotides matching TRBD2. The germline V gene has CDR1 SEHNR and CDR2 FQNEAQ (reference sequence). The CDR3 extends over 19 amino acids. The ends lost 1 base at V and 0 bases at J; junction bases unmatched: 8. In DNA, the CDR3 is TGTGCCAGCAGCTTAGTCGGTAGCGGGGGGGCTAGCTCCTACAATGAGCAGTTCTTC. This codes for CASSLVGSGGASSYNEQFF.

J is TRBJ2-7 and V is TRBV6-6; D is perhaps TRBD1 (6 bases). Germline V gene sequence: CDR1 MNHNY, CDR2 SVGAGI (reference sequence). The ends were cut back, 2 bases at V and 2 bases at J, with 10 bases in the middle. CDR3 length: 14 amino acids. Here the CDR3 reads CASSYTGTTYEQYF. The CDR3 DNA follows: TGTGCCAGCAGTTACACCGGGACAACCTACGAGCAGTACTTC.

This chain links TRBV7-2 with TRBJ2-2, with TRBD2 matching over 12 bases. CDR1 is SGHTA and CDR2 is FQGNSA in the germline V gene. The CDR3 runs to 16 residues. The trim removed 2 bases at V and 5 bases at J, leaving 3 bases unmatched. The CDR3 loop is CASSLRLAGGTGELFF. Here the CDR3 DNA reads TGTGCCAGCAGCTTAAGGCTAGCGGGGGGGACCGGGGAGCTGTTTTTT. The entire variable domain, with the rest obtained from reference TRBV7-2 and TRBJ2-2, is as follows: GAGVSQSPSNKVTEKGKDVELRCDPISGHTALYWYRQSLGQGLEFLIYFQGNSAPDKSGLPSDRFSAERTGGSVSTLTIQRTQQEDSAVYLCASSLRLAGGTGELFFGEGSRLTVL.

The chain combines TRBV14 with TRBJ1-6; D is possibly TRBD1 (5 bases). Trimming pared 0 bases from V and 0 bases from J, leaving 12 bases between. The CDR3 is 18 residues long. CDR1 SGHDN and CDR2 FVKESK come from the germline V gene. In nucleotides, the CDR3 is TGTGCCAGCAGCCAAGATTGGGAGGGGAGCTCCTATAATTCACCCCTCCACTTT. Its translation: CASSQDWEGSSYNSPLHF.

This clone was seen only once. CDR3 DNA: TGTGCCAGCAGACTCAGTGGAGGGTTCAAAGCTTTCTTT. Its protein is CASRLSGGFKAFF. The chain recombines TRBV2 with TRBJ1-1; D remains ambiguous. Germline-derived CDR1 and CDR2 are SNHLY and FYNNEI. Trimming removed 6 bases from V and 9 bases from J, with 17 bases in between. CDR3 length: 13 amino acids.

This clone was observed once. The chain links TRBV4-1 to TRBJ2-1, with D perhaps TRBD1 (6 bases). V shed 0 bases and J shed 6 bases, with 24 bases lying between them. This CDR3 contains 19 residues. The germline CDR1 and CDR2 sequences are MGHRA and YSYEKL. The CDR3 coding sequence is TGCGCCAGCAGCCAAGACCCCACTTGGACAGTTCAATCCAGCAATGAGCAGTTCTTC. The encoded protein is CASSQDPTWTVQSSNEQFF.